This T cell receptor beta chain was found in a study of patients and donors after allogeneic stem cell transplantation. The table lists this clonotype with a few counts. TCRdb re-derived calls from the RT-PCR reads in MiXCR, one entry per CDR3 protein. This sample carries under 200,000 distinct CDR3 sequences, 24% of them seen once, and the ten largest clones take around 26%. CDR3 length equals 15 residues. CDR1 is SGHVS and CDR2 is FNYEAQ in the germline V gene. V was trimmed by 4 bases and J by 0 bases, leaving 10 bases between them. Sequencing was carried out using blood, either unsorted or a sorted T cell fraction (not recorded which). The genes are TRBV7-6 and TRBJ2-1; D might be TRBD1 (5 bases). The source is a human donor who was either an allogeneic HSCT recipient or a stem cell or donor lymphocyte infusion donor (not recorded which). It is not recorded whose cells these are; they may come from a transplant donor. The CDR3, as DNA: TGTGCCAGCAGCTCGAGACAGAGCTCCTACAATGAGCAGTTCTTC. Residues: CASSSRQSSYNEQFF.